These T cell receptor beta chains were read from a single sample in a study of CD8 T cells in ankylosing spondylitis. Each CDR3 protein is one row after TCRdb ran MiXCR on the 5' RACE reads. The data show 450,000 or so distinct CDR3 sequences, roughly 26% seen once. The sequenced material came from blood, either unsorted or a sorted T cell fraction (not recorded which). The receptors were gathered from a male donor with ankylosing spondylitis. Both conserved end residues are part of each CDR3. The D gene is left open where the match is weak. Where a row states a size, it is once, few, many or the class of an expanded clone; other rows omit it.

d_call	j_call	v_call	clone_size	cdr3_aa	cdr3_nt
TRBD1	TRBJ2-3	TRBV20-1	.	CSADADRVPTDTQYF	TGCAGTGCTGACGCTGACAGGGTCCCCACAGATACGCAGTATTTT
TRBD2	TRBJ2-5	TRBV10-3	many	CAVAGEETQYF	TGTGCGGTAGCGGGAGAAGAGACCCAGTACTTC
.	TRBJ1-1	TRBV2	.	CASNRQFFNTEAFF	TGTGCCAGCAATCGACAGTTCTTTAACACTGAAGCTTTCTTT
.	TRBJ1-1	TRBV7-9	few	CASSLEFSGFTEAFF	TGTGCCAGCAGCTTAGAGTTTTCGGGGTTCACTGAAGCTTTCTTT
TRBD2	TRBJ2-1	TRBV11-2	.	CASSLGGTSGPNEQFF	TGTGCCAGCAGCTTAGGGGGGACTAGCGGCCCCAATGAGCAGTTCTTC
TRBD1	TRBJ1-4	TRBV12-3/TRBV12-4	.	CASSGWTGDEKLFF	TGTGCCAGCAGTGGATGGACAGGGGATGAAAAACTGTTTTTT
TRBD2	TRBJ2-7	TRBV3-1	.	CASSHPGLAGGFNYEQYF	TGTGCCAGCAGCCACCCGGGACTAGCGGGAGGGTTCAACTACGAGCAGTACTTC
.	TRBJ2-2	TRBV4-2	once	CASSLGDFNTGELFF	TGTGCCAGCAGCCTTGGGGATTTTAACACCGGGGAGCTGTTTTTT
TRBD2	TRBJ2-5	TRBV5-1	.	CASSLGVAGAQETQYF	TGCGCCAGCAGCTTGGGCGTAGCGGGAGCCCAAGAGACCCAGTACTTC
.	TRBJ1-5	TRBV5-5	.	CASSLGVHVSNQPQHF	TGTGCCAGCAGCTTGGGGGTTCATGTGAGCAATCAGCCCCAGCATTTT
.	TRBJ2-2	TRBV7-7	.	CASSPFGRNTGELFF	TGTGCCAGCAGTCCCTTCGGACGGAACACCGGGGAGCTGTTTTTT
.	TRBJ2-2	TRBV7-8	few	CASSLRGGPTGELFF	TGTGCCAGCAGCTTACGCGGGGGCCCCACCGGGGAGCTGTTTTTT
TRBD2	TRBJ2-5	TRBV4-1	.	CASSQVVLTGGPNRTKETQYF	TGCGCCAGCAGCCAAGTCGTGTTAACGGGAGGGCCTAATAGGACAAAAGAGACCCAGTACTTC
TRBD2	TRBJ2-1	TRBV10-2	.	CASQAGVSYNEQFF	TGCGCCAGCCAAGCGGGGGTCTCCTACAATGAGCAGTTCTTC
.	TRBJ2-1	TRBV7-9	few	CAVEHWGSLVNEQFF	TGTGCCGTTGAACATTGGGGGAGCTTAGTAAATGAGCAGTTCTTC
TRBD2	TRBJ2-4	TRBV5-1	many	CASSPNLAGVKNIQYF	TGCGCCAGCAGCCCCAACCTAGCGGGAGTCAAAAACATTCAGTACTTC
.	TRBJ1-4	TRBV3-1	.	CASSQEAGVGEKLFF	TGTGCCAGCAGCCAAGAAGCAGGAGTTGGTGAAAAACTGTTTTTT
.	TRBJ1-4	TRBV5-1	.	CASSMANEKLFF	TGCGCCAGCAGCATGGCTAATGAAAAACTGTTTTTT
TRBD2	TRBJ2-3	TRBV25-1	.	CASSALAGGADTQYF	TGTGCCAGCAGTGCCCTAGCGGGGGGCGCGGATACGCAGTATTTT
.	TRBJ2-5	TRBV18	many	CASSPPGRETQYF	TGTGCCAGTAGTCCCCCCGGGCGAGAGACCCAGTACTTC
TRBD2	TRBJ2-3	TRBV5-1	many	CASSPGLAGTDTQYF	TGCGCCAGCAGCCCGGGACTAGCGGGCACAGATACGCAGTATTTT
.	TRBJ2-7	TRBV15	few	CATSRDQGPYEQYF	TGTGCCACCAGCAGAGATCAGGGGCCCTACGAGCAGTACTTC
.	TRBJ2-1	TRBV7-9	.	CASSLVPFSSSYNEQFF	TGTGCCAGCAGCTTAGTCCCCTTTTCGAGCTCCTACAATGAGCAGTTCTTC
.	TRBJ1-2	TRBV20-1	.	CSARDRQAPGYDYGYTF	TGCAGTGCTAGAGATCGACAGGCACCTGGTTATGACTATGGCTACACCTTC
.	TRBJ2-1	TRBV25-1	few	CASSYRDPEQFF	TGTGCCAGCAGTTACAGGGACCCTGAGCAGTTCTTC
TRBD1	TRBJ1-6	TRBV5-4	.	CASSLEGTVNSPLHF	TGTGCCAGCAGCTTGGAGGGGACAGTTAATTCACCCCTCCACTTT
TRBD1	TRBJ2-5	TRBV20-1	few	CSAKGQGGETQYF	TGCAGTGCGAAGGGACAGGGCGGCGAGACCCAGTACTTC
.	TRBJ2-5	TRBV5-1	few	CASSLGPAETQYF	TGCGCCAGCAGCCTAGGCCCGGCAGAGACCCAGTACTTC
TRBD2	TRBJ2-3	TRBV20-1	.	CSARILAGAPDTQYF	TGCAGTGCTAGAATACTAGCGGGAGCGCCAGATACGCAGTATTTT